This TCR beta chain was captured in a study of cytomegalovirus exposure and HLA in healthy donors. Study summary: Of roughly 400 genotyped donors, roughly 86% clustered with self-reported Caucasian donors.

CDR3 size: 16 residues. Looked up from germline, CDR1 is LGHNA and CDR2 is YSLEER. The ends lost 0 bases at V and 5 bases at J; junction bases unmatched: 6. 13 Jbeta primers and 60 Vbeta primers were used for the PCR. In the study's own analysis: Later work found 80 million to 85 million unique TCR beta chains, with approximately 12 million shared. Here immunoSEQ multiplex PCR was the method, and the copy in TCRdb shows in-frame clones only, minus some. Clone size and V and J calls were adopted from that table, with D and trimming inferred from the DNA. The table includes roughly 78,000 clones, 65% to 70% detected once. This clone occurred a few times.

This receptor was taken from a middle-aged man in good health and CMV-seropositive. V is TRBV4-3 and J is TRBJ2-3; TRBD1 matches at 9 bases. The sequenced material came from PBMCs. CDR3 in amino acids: CASSQEMGQGIDTQYF. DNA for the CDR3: TGCGCCAGCAGCCAAGAAATGGGACAGGGAATAGATACGCAGTATTTT.